This paragraph reports one T cell receptor (beta chain). The V and J ends lost 2 bases and 0 bases respectively, with 17 bases between them. Germline CDR1 reads LGHDT; CDR2 reads YNNKEL (reference sequence). The CDR3 spans 18 residues. The source of the sample is a study of blood T cell repertoires in COVID-19. As for the study in general: Sites in the United States, Italy and Spain provided acute and convalescent COVID-19 samples. Sources were T cells, B-cell-depleted T cells, or PBMCs; the material itself was cDNA or gDNA.

Sequencing used immunoSEQ multiplex PCR; TCRdb keeps in-frame clones, though not all of them. Counted here are 300,000 to 400,000 clones, roughly 90% occurring once; the ten biggest clones make up roughly 0.97%. The TCR originated in a woman aged 25 to 39 with acute COVID-19. Sample: PBMCs or T cells enriched from blood (not recorded which). This sequence joins TRBV3-1 (or the pseudogene TRBV3-2) and TRBJ2-1; tentatively, D is TRBD2 (6 bases). CDR3 nucleotide sequence: TGTGCCAGCAGCCAATTCAGGGTTGCGGGGAGCTCCTACAATGAGCAGTTCTTC. Protein product: CASSQFRVAGSSYNEQFF.